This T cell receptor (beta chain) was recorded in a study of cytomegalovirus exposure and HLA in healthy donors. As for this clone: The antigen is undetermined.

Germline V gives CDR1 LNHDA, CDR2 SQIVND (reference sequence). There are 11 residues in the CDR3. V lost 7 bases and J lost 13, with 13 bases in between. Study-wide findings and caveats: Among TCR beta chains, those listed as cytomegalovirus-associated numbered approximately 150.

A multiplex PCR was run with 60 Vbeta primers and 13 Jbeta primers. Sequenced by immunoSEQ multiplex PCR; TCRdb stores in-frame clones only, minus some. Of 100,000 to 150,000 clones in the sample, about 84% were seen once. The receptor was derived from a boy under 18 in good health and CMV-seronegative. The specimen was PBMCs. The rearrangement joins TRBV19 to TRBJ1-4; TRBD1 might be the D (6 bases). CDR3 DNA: TGTGCCAGTATAGGGACAAGTGGACTGTTTTTT. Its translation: CASIGTSGLFF.